The next 21 T cell receptor beta chains were all read from a single sample in a study of shared clonotypes between healthy human individuals. Terminally differentiated effector memory CD45RA+ cells were left out of the naive CD8 fraction, which was CD45RO-negative and positively selected for CCR7. TCRdb's table, derived via immunoSEQ multiplex PCR, lists solely in-frame clones and lacks some. The sample has about 2.1 million clones, just under 95% seen once; the top ten hold about 1.7%. The source material was naive CD8+ T cells from PBMCs. Receptors originate from a man aged 18 to 29 in good health. Some clones in this sample may be carry-over from other donors' samples.

V and J are TRBV28 and TRBJ1-5, with 12 bases lining up with TRBD1. Germline-derived CDR1 and CDR2 are MDHEN and SYDVKM. The V gene end was trimmed by 3 bases and the J gene end by 5 bases; junction bases not matched to a gene: 5. The CDR3 runs 16 residues. Here the CDR3 DNA reads TGTGCCAGCAGTTTTGGGACAGGGGGCTATCATCAGCCCCAGCATTTT. This encodes CASSFGTGGYHQPQHF.

The rearrangement uses TRBV7-8 and TRBJ2-3, with D uncertain. This CDR3 is built from 13 residues. Trimming removed 2 bases at V and 2 bases at J, with 5 bases between. Germline loops: CDR1 SGHVS, CDR2 FQNEAQ. The CDR3 DNA reads TGTGCCAGCAGCTTACTGCCCACAGATACGCAGTATTTT. Its translation is CASSLLPTDTQYF. Full variable domain (remainder filled in from reference TRBV7-8 and TRBJ2-3): GAGVSQSPRYKVAKRGQDVALRCDPISGHVSLFWYQQALGQGPEFLTYFQNEAQLDKSGLPSDRFFAERPEGSVSTLKIQRTQQEDSAVYLCASSLLPTDTQYFGPGTRLTVL.

The chain combines TRBV28 with TRBJ2-3, with D possibly matching TRBD2 (5 bases). V was clipped by 2 bases and J by 1 base, with 10 bases between them. The CDR3 totals 15 residues. Germline CDR1 and CDR2: MDHEN and SYDVKM. The CDR3 protein is CASSLMGSGTDTQYF. The CDR3 nucleotides are TGTGCCAGCAGTTTAATGGGTAGCGGCACAGATACGCAGTATTTT.

This chain links TRBV2 with TRBJ2-5; D possibly corresponds to TRBD1 (5 bases). The germline V gene encodes CDR1 SNHLY and CDR2 FYNNEI. This CDR3 region has 14 residues. Trimming removed 3 bases from V and 5 bases from J, with 13 bases in between. CDR3 in amino acids: CASSDVRVRETQYF. The CDR3 DNA follows: TGTGCCAGCAGTGACGTCAGGGTACGGGAGACCCAGTACTTC.

J is TRBJ1-2 and V is TRBV9, with 7 bases aligning to TRBD1. CDR1 and CDR2 (germline): SGDLS, YYNGEE. With 4 bases clipped from V and 4 bases from J, the junction kept 10 bases outside the gene matches. There are 15 residues in the CDR3. The CDR3 protein is CASSLRLTGTYGYTF. The CDR3, as DNA: TGTGCCAGCAGCCTACGATTGACAGGGACCTATGGCTACACCTTC. The variable domain in full, with the rest retrieved from reference TRBV9 and TRBJ1-2, is DSGVTQTPKHLITATGQRVTLRCSPRSGDLSVYWYQQSLDQGLQFLIQYYNGEERAKGNILERFSAQQFPDLHSELNLSSLELGDSALYFCASSLRLTGTYGYTFGSGTRLTVV.

The chain is built from TRBV4-3 and TRBJ1-2, with 7 nucleotides matching TRBD1. The CDR3 has 16 amino acids. J gave up 4 bases and V 0 bases, and 8 bases lay outside the gene matches. Germline CDR1 and CDR2: LGHNA and YSLEER. The CDR3 region is CASSQDLRDRIYGYTF. The CDR3 DNA sequence: TGCGCCAGCAGCCAAGACCTTCGGGACAGAATCTATGGCTACACCTTC.

The CDR3 coding sequence is TGTGCCAGCAGCCCAGGGGACTCCCATCCTGAAGCTTTCTTT. This encodes CASSPGDSHPEAFF. This rearrangement joins TRBV5-6 to TRBJ1-1, with D possibly TRBD1 on 6 matching bases. Germline CDR1 is SGHDT and CDR2 is YYEEEE. The CDR3 spans 14 residues. V was shortened by 4 bases and J by 6 bases, with 16 bases between the two germline ends.

V and J are TRBV27 and TRBJ2-3, with D perhaps matching TRBD2 (6 bases). The V end lost 5 bases, the J end lost 4 bases, and 19 bases lay between the germline ends. CDR1 MNHEY and CDR2 SMNVEV come from the germline V gene (reference sequence). The CDR3 contains 16 residues. CDR3 residues: CASSTRDLTVPDTQYF. Written as DNA, the CDR3 is TGTGCCAGCAGTACGCGGGACCTTACCGTCCCAGATACGCAGTATTTT.

V and J are TRBV4-1 and TRBJ2-2, with TRBD1 matching 9 bases. Germline V lookup: CDR1 MGHRA, CDR2 YSYEKL. Trimming took 5 bases from V and 1 from J; bases not matched to a gene: 5. This CDR3 spans 16 amino acids. CDR3 bases: TGCGCCAGCAGCGTACGGGACAGGGTGAACACCGGGGAGCTGTTTTTT. Amino acids: CASSVRDRVNTGELFF.

The genes are TRBV5-1 and TRBJ2-7; tentatively, D is TRBD1 or TRBD2 (5 bases each). V was pared by 0 bases and J by 3 bases, with 19 bases between. Per the germline V gene, CDR1 is SGHRS and CDR2 is YFSETQ. The CDR3 is made up of 17 amino acids. CDR3 region: CASSLEARGSTLYEQYF. Here the CDR3 DNA reads TGCGCCAGCAGCTTGGAAGCCCGGGGCAGTACCCTCTACGAGCAGTACTTC.

Turning to this clone: The sample carries other DNA sequences with the same CDR3. The V gene is TRBV29-1, the J gene TRBJ2-7; possibly TRBD2 for D (5 bases). CDR3 size: 12 residues. Trimming pared 4 bases from V and 1 base from J, leaving 8 bases between. CDR1 and CDR2 from the germline V gene are SQVTM and ANQGSEA. The CDR3 loop reads CSVGSGSYEQYF. The CDR3 coding sequence is TGCAGCGTTGGAAGCGGATCCTACGAGCAGTACTTC.

For this clone: This same CDR3 is encoded by further DNA sequences in the sample. The V and J genes are TRBV28 and TRBJ1-2; D is uncertain. This CDR3 has 11 amino acids. From germline, CDR1 is MDHEN and CDR2 SYDVKM. The ends were cut back, 3 bases at V and 7 bases at J, with 6 bases in the middle. This CDR3 reads CASSFLGGYTF. As DNA, the CDR3 is TGTGCCAGCAGTTTCTTAGGTGGCTACACCTTC.

The chain joins TRBV18 to TRBJ2-1; 10 bases align to TRBD2. Germline V lookup: CDR1 KGHSH, CDR2 LQKENI. The CDR3 extends over 17 amino acids. J lost 0 bases, V lost 0 bases, and 2 bases had no gene match. CDR3 amino acids: CASSPPSGRASYNEQFF. In DNA form, the CDR3 reads TGTGCCAGCTCACCACCCAGCGGGAGGGCCTCCTACAATGAGCAGTTCTTC.

The chain uses TRBV4-3 and TRBJ2-7; D unresolved. Germline assignment: CDR1 LGHNA and CDR2 YSLEER. The CDR3 length is 14 residues. Trimming removed 1 base at V and 6 bases at J, with 13 bases between. CDR3 DNA: TGCGCCAGCAGCCAAGGGGCCCACCTGGGCGAGCAGTACTTC. Encoded protein: CASSQGAHLGEQYF.

The genes are TRBV27 and TRBJ1-2; TRBD1 matches 10 bases. The trim removed 6 bases at V and 8 bases at J, leaving 12 bases unmatched. Per the germline V gene, CDR1 is MNHEY and CDR2 is SMNVEV (reference sequence). This CDR3 contains 15 residues. The CDR3 is CASSPPGQGLLGYTF. The CDR3 DNA follows: TGTGCCAGCAGCCCACCGGGACAGGGGTTGCTCGGCTACACCTTC.

V usage is TRBV7-8 and J usage is TRBJ2-7; D is possibly TRBD2 (6 bases). This CDR3 is 14 amino acids long. V lost 2 bases and J 7 bases, leaving 15 bases between the germline ends. CDR1 is SGHVS and CDR2 is FQNEAQ in the germline V gene. CDR3 bases: TGTGCCAGCAGCTTATATGGGCGGGACGGTGAGCAGTACTTC. Translation gives CASSLYGRDGEQYF.

This clone has more than one count but fewer than ten. The rearrangement joins TRBV15 to TRBJ1-1; D perhaps matches TRBD1 (6 bases). The germline V gene encodes CDR1 LNHNV and CDR2 YYDKDF (reference sequence). V was clipped by 5 bases and J by 10 bases, with 17 bases between them. The CDR3 consists of 13 residues. CDR3 sequence reads: CATSDKVIGGAFF. The CDR3 DNA sequence: TGTGCCACCAGCGATAAAGTGATAGGGGGAGCTTTCTTT.

This clone was picked up a small number of times. The genes are TRBV11-2 and TRBJ2-7; D is ambiguous. V shed 1 base and J shed 3 bases, with 10 bases lying between them. CDR3 length: 14 amino acids. The germline V gene encodes CDR1 SGHAT and CDR2 FQNNGV. CDR3 DNA sequence: TGTGCCAGCAGCTTAGTGGCGATAAGCTACGAGCAGTACTTC. This sequence encodes CASSLVAISYEQYF.

V and J are TRBV4-1 and TRBJ2-2; 8 bases agree with TRBD2. Trimming cost V 4 bases and J 3 bases; bases outside gene matches: 4. The CDR3 has 15 residues. CDR1 and CDR2 from the germline V gene are MGHRA and YSYEKL. The CDR3 loop is CASSPSGQDTGELFF. Written as DNA, the CDR3 is TGCGCCAGCAGCCCTAGCGGGCAGGACACCGGGGAGCTGTTTTTT.

J is TRBJ2-5 and V is TRBV18; tentative D call: TRBD2 (6 bases). The CDR3 totals 15 residues. V was trimmed by 0 bases and J by 3 bases, leaving 11 bases between them. Germline assignment: CDR1 KGHSH and CDR2 LQKENI. The CDR3 reads CASSPPRLAKETQYF. CDR3 nucleotide sequence: TGTGCCAGCTCACCACCTCGTCTAGCGAAAGAGACCCAGTACTTC. The full variable domain, rest sourced from reference TRBV18 and TRBJ2-5, is NAGVMQNPRHLVRRRGQEARLRCSPMKGHSHVYWYRQLPEEGLKFMVYLQKENIIDESGMPKERFSAEFPKEGPSILRIQQVVRGDSAAYFCASSPPRLAKETQYFGPGTRLLVL.

J is TRBJ2-3 and V is TRBV28, with 7 bases fitting TRBD1. The V segment lost 6 bases and the J segment 4 bases; nucleotides outside the gene matches: 10. The CDR3 totals 15 residues. Germline CDR1 MDHEN, CDR2 SYDVKM. The CDR3 loop is CASSPTGYSADTQYF. Here the CDR3 DNA reads TGTGCCAGCAGCCCGACAGGGTATTCCGCAGATACGCAGTATTTT. The full variable domain, its missing parts supplied by reference TRBV28 and TRBJ2-3, is DVKVTQSSRYLVKRTGEKVFLECVQDMDHENMFWYRQDPGLGLRLIYFSYDVKMKEKGDIPEGYSVSREKKERFSLILESASTNQTSMYLCASSPTGYSADTQYFGPGTRLTVL.